This entry features one TCR beta chain sequence. Its cognate antigen is unknown. Germline V gives CDR1 MNHEY, CDR2 SMNVEV (reference sequence). V dropped 6 bases and J dropped 6; count of bases not matched to a gene: 6. The CDR3 is made up of 14 amino acids. These data come from a study of cytomegalovirus exposure and HLA in healthy donors. Study-wide results and limits: As a later analysis showed, several of the most significant clusters appeared to be linked to common viral pathogens. When a later analysis compared HLA-associated TCR beta chains with equally common others, the HLA-associated chains turned out to be more clonally expanded and to have lower generation probabilities. Testing in vitro showed a few CMV-associated chains specific for CMV antigens.

Primers: 60 Vbeta forward and 13 Jbeta reverse. Sequencing was performed with immunoSEQ multiplex PCR; in TCRdb, only in-frame clones are kept and a portion is missing. Seen here are 85,000 to 100,000 clones, more than 65% observed once, and the top ten hold about 1.2%. Those who donated were healthy bone marrow donors. J is TRBJ1-5 and V is TRBV27; the match to TRBD1 covers 9 bases. The TCR was taken from a girl aged 2 to 10 in good health and CMV-seropositive. The sample consisted of PBMCs. The CDR3 DNA is TGTGCCAGCAGCCGGACAGGGGCGCGTCAGCCCCAGCATTTT. Amino acids: CASSRTGARQPQHF.